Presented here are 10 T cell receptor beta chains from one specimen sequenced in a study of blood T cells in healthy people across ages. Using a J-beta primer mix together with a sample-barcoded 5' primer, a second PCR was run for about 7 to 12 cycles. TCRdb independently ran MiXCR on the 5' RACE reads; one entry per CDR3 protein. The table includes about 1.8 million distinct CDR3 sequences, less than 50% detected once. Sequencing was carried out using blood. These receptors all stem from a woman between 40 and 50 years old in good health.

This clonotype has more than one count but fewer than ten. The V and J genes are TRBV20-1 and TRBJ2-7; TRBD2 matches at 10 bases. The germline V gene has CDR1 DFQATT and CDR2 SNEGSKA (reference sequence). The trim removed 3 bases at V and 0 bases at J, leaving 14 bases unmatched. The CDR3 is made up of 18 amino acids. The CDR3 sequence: CSASSLAGAALGSYEQYF. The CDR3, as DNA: TGCAGTGCTAGCTCTCTAGCGGGGGCGGCTTTGGGCTCCTACGAGCAGTACTTC.

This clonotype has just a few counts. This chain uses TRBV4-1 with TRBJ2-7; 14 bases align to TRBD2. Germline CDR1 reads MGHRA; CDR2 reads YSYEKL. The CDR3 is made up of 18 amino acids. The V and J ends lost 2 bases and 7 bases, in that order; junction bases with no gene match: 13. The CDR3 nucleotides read TGCGCCAGCAGCCAACCGGGACTAGCGGGGGACCTCTACAATGAGCAGTACTTC. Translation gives CASSQPGLAGDLYNEQYF.

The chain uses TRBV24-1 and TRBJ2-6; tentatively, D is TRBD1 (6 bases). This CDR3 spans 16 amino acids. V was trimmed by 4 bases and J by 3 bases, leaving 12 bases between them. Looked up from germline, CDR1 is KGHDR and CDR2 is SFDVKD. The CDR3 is CATSDQTGGGANVLTF. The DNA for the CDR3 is TGTGCCACCAGTGACCAGACAGGTGGTGGGGCCAACGTCCTGACTTTC.

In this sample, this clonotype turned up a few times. The CDR3 DNA reads as TGTGCCAGCAGCTTTAACAGGGGGGACATTCAGTACTTC. Amino acid sequence: CASSFNRGDIQYF. This chain links TRBV11-1 with TRBJ2-4, with 8 bases fitting TRBD1. With 3 bases clipped from V and 8 bases from J, the junction kept 3 bases outside the gene matches. Germline V lookup: CDR1 SGHAT, CDR2 FQDESV (reference sequence). The CDR3 covers 13 residues.

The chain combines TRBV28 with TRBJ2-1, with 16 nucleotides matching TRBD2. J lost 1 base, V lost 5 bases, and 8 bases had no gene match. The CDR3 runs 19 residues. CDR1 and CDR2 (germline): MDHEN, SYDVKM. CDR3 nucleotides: TGTGCCAGCAGTGACACCGGGACTAGCGGGGGGGCGTCCTACAATGAGCAGTTCTTC. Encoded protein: CASSDTGTSGGASYNEQFF.

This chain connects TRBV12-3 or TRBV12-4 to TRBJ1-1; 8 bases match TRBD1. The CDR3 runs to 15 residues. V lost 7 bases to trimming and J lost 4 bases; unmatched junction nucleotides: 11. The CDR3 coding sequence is TGTGCCAGCATCTCGTACGACAGGGGCTCCACTGAAGCTTTCTTT. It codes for CASISYDRGSTEAFF.

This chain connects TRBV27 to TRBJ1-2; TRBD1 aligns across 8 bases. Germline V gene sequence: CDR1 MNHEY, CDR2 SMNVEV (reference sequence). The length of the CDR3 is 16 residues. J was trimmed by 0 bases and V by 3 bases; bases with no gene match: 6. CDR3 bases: TGTGCCAGCAGTTTCGACAGGGGAGATTCTAACTATGGCTACACCTTC. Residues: CASSFDRGDSNYGYTF.

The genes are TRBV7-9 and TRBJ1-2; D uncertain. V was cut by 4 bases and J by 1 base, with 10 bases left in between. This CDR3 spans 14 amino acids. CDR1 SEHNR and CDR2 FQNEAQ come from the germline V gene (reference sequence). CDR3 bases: TGTGCCAGCAGCTCCCCCGGCTTTAACTATGGCTACACCTTC. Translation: CASSSPGFNYGYTF.

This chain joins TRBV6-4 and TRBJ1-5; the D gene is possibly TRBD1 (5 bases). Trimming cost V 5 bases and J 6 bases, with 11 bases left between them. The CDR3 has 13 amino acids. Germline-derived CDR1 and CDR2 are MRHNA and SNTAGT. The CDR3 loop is CASSRDGTQPQHF. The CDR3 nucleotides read TGTGCCAGCAGTAGGGACGGGACTCAGCCCCAGCATTTT.

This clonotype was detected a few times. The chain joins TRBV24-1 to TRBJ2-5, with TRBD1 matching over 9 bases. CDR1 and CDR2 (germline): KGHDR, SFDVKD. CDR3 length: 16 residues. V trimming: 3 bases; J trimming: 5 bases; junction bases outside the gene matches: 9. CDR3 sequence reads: CATSDTRTGAGETQYF. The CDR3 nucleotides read TGTGCCACCAGTGATACACGGACAGGGGCCGGCGAGACCCAGTACTTC.